These 2 T cell receptor beta chains were sequenced from one sample in a study of healthy donors' naive CD4 and CD8 T cells. Starting from about 0.45 ug of total RNA, TCR libraries were made with linear amplification. TCRdb recomputed calls from the reads with MiXCR, one row per CDR3 protein. The sample yields 150,000 to 200,000 distinct CDR3 sequences, about 74% seen once. Source material: naive CD4+ and CD8+ T cells sorted from blood, pooled from several donors. These receptor sequences come from a pool of human donors in good health; the sample pools cells from several healthy donors.

The chain recombines TRBV29-1 with TRBJ2-5, with TRBD1 as a possible D gene (5 bases). This CDR3 spans 13 amino acids. Germline V CDR1 and CDR2: SQVTM, ANQGSEA. Trimming left V 7 bases short and J 7 bases short, with 19 bases between. The CDR3 here is CSARQGRLRTQYF. DNA of the CDR3: TGCAGCGCCCGCCAGGGCAGGCTTCGGACCCAGTACTTC.

The rearrangement links TRBV4-3 to TRBJ1-1; D ambiguous. This CDR3 is built from 15 residues. Germline loops: CDR1 LGHNA, CDR2 YSLEER. The V gene lost 3 bases and the J gene lost 0 bases, with 11 bases spanning the gap. This CDR3 is CASSHQGLLNTEAFF. Written as DNA, the CDR3 is TGCGCCAGCAGCCACCAAGGACTTTTGAACACTGAAGCTTTCTTT.